The next 12 T cell receptor beta chains were all read from a single sample in a study of blood T cell repertoires in COVID-19 (dated by TCRdb to the early 2020s). Library creation used the immunoSEQ multiplex PCR assay. The clones in this table, taken by TCRdb from immuneACCESS, are in-frame only. Not every clone is retained; where verified, under half of the shortfall comes from an unresolved V gene, and the cause of the rest is unknown. The sample table lists about 66,000 clones, approximately 82% of them with a count of one. More than 6.5% of the sample is held by the ten biggest clonotypes. The sample comprised peripheral blood. All receptors come from a man between 60 and 75 years old with acute or convalescent COVID-19.

The chain recombines TRBV12-5 with TRBJ1-6, with D tentatively TRBD1 (6 bases). This CDR3 spans 12 amino acids. The germline gives CDR1 LGHNT, CDR2 FRNRAP. For the CDR3, the DNA is TGTGCGACAGGTGGGGTTAATTCACCCCTCCACTTT. This gives the protein CATGGVNSPLHF.

The chain recombines TRBV14 with TRBJ2-1; a possible D gene is TRBD1 (5 bases). The length of the CDR3 is 14 residues. CDR1 is SGHDN, CDR2 FVKESK, per germline. V lost 2 bases and J 2 bases, leaving 7 bases between the germline ends. In DNA form, the CDR3 reads TGTGCCAGCAGCCAACAGGGCACCTACAATGAGCAGTTCTTC. It specifies CASSQQGTYNEQFF.

The chain joins TRBV10-1 to TRBJ2-3; the D gene is possibly TRBD1 (6 bases). The ends were cut back, 0 bases at V and 4 bases at J, with 11 bases in the middle. The germline V gene encodes CDR1 WNHNN and CDR2 SYGVQD (reference sequence). The CDR3 consists of 15 residues. CDR3: CASSESRKGADTQYF. CDR3 DNA: TGCGCCAGCAGTGAGTCGAGGAAGGGGGCAGATACGCAGTATTTT.

The chain employs TRBV18 and TRBJ2-4; TRBD2 aligns across 7 bases. This CDR3 contains 18 residues. The V gene's germline CDR1 is KGHSH and CDR2 LQKENI. J lost 5 bases, V lost 3 bases, and 16 bases had no gene match. The CDR3 region is CASSPDRQTPRGENIQYF. CDR3 DNA sequence: TGTGCCAGCTCACCCGACCGCCAGACCCCACGGGGGGAAAACATTCAGTACTTC.

This rearrangement joins TRBV19 to TRBJ2-1, with D perhaps TRBD1 (8 bases). V gave up 6 bases and J gave up 0 bases, with 18 bases separating them. CDR1 LNHDA and CDR2 SQIVND come from the germline V gene (reference sequence). CDR3 length: 17 amino acids. The CDR3 sequence: CASRRGQGLSSYNEQFF. The DNA of the CDR3 is TGTGCCAGTAGGCGAGGACAGGGACTAAGCTCCTACAATGAGCAGTTCTTC.

At least ten counts were recorded for this clone. This chain connects TRBV7-2 to TRBJ1-5, with D tentatively TRBD1 (6 bases). The V end lost 5 bases, the J end lost 7 bases, and 18 bases lay between the germline ends. The germline gives CDR1 SGHTA, CDR2 FQGNSA. This CDR3 is built from 15 residues. In DNA, the CDR3 is TGTGCCAGCAGCCGCCCGGGGGGGGCGGGACAGCCCCAGCATTTT. This translates into CASSRPGGAGQPQHF.

Only one count was recorded for this clone. The gene calls are TRBV27 and TRBJ2-2; tentatively, D is TRBD2 (6 bases). Trimming left V 5 bases short and J 4 bases short, with 11 bases between. The CDR3 sequence is 14 residues long. The germline V gene has CDR1 MNHEY and CDR2 SMNVEV (reference sequence). Written as DNA, the CDR3 is TGTGCCAGCAGTCGGGACTTCAGCACCGGGGAGCTGTTTTTT. It translates to CASSRDFSTGELFF.

This clone was observed a few times. J is TRBJ1-4 and V is TRBV7-2; 8 bases agree with TRBD1. The CDR3 totals 15 residues. V lost 4 bases and J lost 3; bases outside the gene matches: 4. Germline V gene data show CDR1 as SGHTA and CDR2 as FQGNSA. CDR3 bases: TGTGCCAGCAGCTCCTACAGGGGGGCTAATGAAAAACTGTTTTTT. Residues: CASSSYRGANEKLFF.

The rearrangement uses TRBV5-6 and TRBJ2-7; weak D call: TRBD1 (6 bases). Per the germline V gene, CDR1 is SGHDT and CDR2 is YYEEEE. Trimming cost V 4 bases and J 2 bases, with 19 bases left between them. This CDR3 is built from 16 residues. The CDR3 DNA follows: TGTGCCAGCAGCGTATACCAGGGGTCCGGTGCCTACGAGCAGTACTTC. Protein product: CASSVYQGSGAYEQYF.

The rearrangement links TRBV30 to TRBJ2-7; D is possibly TRBD1 (5 bases). V lost 5 bases to trimming and J lost 3 bases, with 8 bases between them. CDR1 is GTSNPN and CDR2 is SVGIG in the germline V gene (reference sequence). The CDR3 runs to 11 residues. DNA for the CDR3: TGTGCCTGGGGGGCTGGCTACGAGCAGTACTTC. This encodes CAWGAGYEQYF. Together with reference TRBV30 and TRBJ2-7, the CDR3 gives the full variable domain: SQTIHQWPATLVQPVGSPLSLECTVEGTSNPNLYWYRQAAGRGLQLLFYSVGIGQISSEVPQNLSASRPQDRQFILSSKKLLLSDSGFYLCAWGAGYEQYFGPGTRLTVT.

This chain links TRBV30 with TRBJ1-6, with 8 bases identical to TRBD1. The CDR3 totals 14 residues. V lost 2 bases, J lost 7 bases, and 4 bases stayed unmatched. CDR1 GTSNPN and CDR2 SVGIG come from the germline V gene (reference sequence). The DNA of the CDR3 is TGTGCCTGGAGTAAGGACAGGGTAAATTCACCCCTCCACTTT. It encodes CAWSKDRVNSPLHF.

The chain joins TRBV5-4 to TRBJ2-3; TRBD2 aligns across 7 bases. CDR1 SGHNT and CDR2 YYREEE come from the germline V gene (reference sequence). J gave up 4 bases and V 0 bases, and 8 bases lay outside the gene matches. The CDR3 runs to 16 residues. The CDR3 protein is CASSLAERGVADTQYF. CDR3 DNA: TGTGCCAGCAGCTTGGCCGAACGGGGGGTGGCAGATACGCAGTATTTT.